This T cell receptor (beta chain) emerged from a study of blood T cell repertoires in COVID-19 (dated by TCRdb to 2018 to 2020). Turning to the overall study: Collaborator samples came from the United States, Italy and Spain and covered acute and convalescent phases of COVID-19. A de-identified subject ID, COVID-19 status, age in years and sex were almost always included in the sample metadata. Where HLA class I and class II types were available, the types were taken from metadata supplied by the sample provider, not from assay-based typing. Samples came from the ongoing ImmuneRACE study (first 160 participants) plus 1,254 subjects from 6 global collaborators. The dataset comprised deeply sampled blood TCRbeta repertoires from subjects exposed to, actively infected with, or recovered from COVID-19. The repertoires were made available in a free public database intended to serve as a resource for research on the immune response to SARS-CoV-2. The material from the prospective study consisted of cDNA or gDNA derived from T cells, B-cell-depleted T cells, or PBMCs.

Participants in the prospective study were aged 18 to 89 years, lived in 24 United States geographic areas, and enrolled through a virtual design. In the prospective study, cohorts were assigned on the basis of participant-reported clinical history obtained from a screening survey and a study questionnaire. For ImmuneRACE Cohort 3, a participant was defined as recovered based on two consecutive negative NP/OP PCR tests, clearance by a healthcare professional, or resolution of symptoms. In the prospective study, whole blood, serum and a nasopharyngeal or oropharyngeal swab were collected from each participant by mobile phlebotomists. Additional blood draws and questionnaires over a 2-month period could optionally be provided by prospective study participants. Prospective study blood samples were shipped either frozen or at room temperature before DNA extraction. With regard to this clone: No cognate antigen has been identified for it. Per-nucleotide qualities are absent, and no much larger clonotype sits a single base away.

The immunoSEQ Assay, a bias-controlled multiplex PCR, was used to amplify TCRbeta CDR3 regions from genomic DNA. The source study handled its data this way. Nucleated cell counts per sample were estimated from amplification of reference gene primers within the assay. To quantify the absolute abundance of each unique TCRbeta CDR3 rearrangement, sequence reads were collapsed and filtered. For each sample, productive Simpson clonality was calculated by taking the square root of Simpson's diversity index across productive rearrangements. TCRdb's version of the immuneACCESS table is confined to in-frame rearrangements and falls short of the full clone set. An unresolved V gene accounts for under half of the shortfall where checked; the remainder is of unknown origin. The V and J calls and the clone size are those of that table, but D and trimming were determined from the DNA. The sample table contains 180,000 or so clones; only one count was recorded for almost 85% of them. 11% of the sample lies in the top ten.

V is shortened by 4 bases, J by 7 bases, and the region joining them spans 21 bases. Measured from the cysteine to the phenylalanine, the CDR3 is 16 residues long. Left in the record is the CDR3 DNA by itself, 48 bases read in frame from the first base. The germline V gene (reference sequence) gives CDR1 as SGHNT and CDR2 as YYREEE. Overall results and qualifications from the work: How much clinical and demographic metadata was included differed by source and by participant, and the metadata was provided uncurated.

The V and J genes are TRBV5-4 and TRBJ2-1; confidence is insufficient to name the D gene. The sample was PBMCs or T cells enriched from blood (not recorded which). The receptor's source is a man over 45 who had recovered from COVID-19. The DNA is TGTGCCAGCAGCCCCAATAAAAGACATTATGGGAATGAGCAGTTCTTC. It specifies CASSPNKRHYGNEQFF.